The 5 T cell receptor beta chains below were found in one sample sequenced in a study of T cell responses to AZD1222 COVID-19 vaccine (dated by TCRdb to about 2021). Receptor amplification or capture employed the immunoSEQ multiplex PCR assay. The immuneACCESS repertoire file appears here via TCRdb, limited to in-frame rearrangements. These files lack a portion of the clones; in checked studies, under half of the deficit traces to unresolved V genes, and the cause of the others is not known. The sample yields 130,000 or so clones; approximately 91% were counted once. Together, the top ten hold around 1% of the sample. Taken with the paper, the label for time point translates to: about 28 days (+/-7) after the second vaccine dose. The sequencing here drew on peripheral blood, taken 28 days after the second AZD1222 dose. These receptors were collected from an adult who received the AZD1222 COVID-19 vaccine.

The chain recombines TRBV7-9 with TRBJ2-3; 10 bases match TRBD2. This CDR3 has 16 amino acids. Per germline, CDR1 SEHNR and CDR2 FQNEAQ (reference sequence). V dropped 4 bases and J dropped 2; count of bases not matched to a gene: 6. The CDR3 spells CASSSKAGGHTDTQYF. DNA of the CDR3: TGTGCCAGCAGCTCCAAAGCGGGAGGGCACACAGATACGCAGTATTTT.

The rearrangement joins TRBV25-1 to TRBJ2-1; 7 bases align to TRBD1. Germline trimming cut 8 bases from V and 9 bases from J; bases unmatched to any gene: 10. This CDR3 is built from 13 residues. Germline CDR1 is MGHDK and CDR2 is SYGVNS. CDR3 DNA: TGTGCCAGCGGCACAGGGGCTGGGGGTGAGCAGTTCTTC. Protein: CASGTGAGGEQFF. Filled out from reference TRBV25-1 and TRBJ2-1, the complete variable domain reads EADIYQTPRYLVIGTGKKITLECSQTMGHDKMYWYQQDPGMELHLIHYSYGVNSTEKGDLSSESTVSRIRTEHFPLTLESARPSHTSQYLCASGTGAGGEQFFGPGTRLTVL.

The rearrangement uses TRBV19 and TRBJ1-2; D possibly corresponds to TRBD1 (5 bases). V gave up 7 bases and J gave up 3 bases, with 12 bases separating them. CDR3 length equals 13 residues. Germline loops: CDR1 LNHDA, CDR2 SQIVND (reference sequence). CDR3 amino acids: CASKGTIYYGYTF. The CDR3 region has the DNA TGTGCCAGTAAGGGGACTATTTACTATGGCTACACCTTC.

The chain is built from TRBV19 and TRBJ1-2; no clear D gene. V was shortened by 3 bases and J by 3 bases, with 11 bases between the two germline ends. This CDR3 region has 14 residues. CDR1 is LNHDA, CDR2 SQIVND, per germline (reference sequence). The CDR3 nucleotides are TGTGCCAGTAGTATCCCCGGGAAAGACTATGGCTACACCTTC. This encodes CASSIPGKDYGYTF.

The chain is built from TRBV27 and TRBJ2-7; 8 bases are shared with TRBD2. Germline values: CDR1 MNHEY, CDR2 SMNVEV (reference sequence). The CDR3 loop spans 16 amino acids. V dropped 2 bases and J dropped 3; count of bases not matched to a gene: 9. The chain's CDR3 is CASSLISASGFYEQYF. CDR3 bases: TGTGCCAGCAGTTTAATAAGTGCTAGCGGGTTCTACGAGCAGTACTTC.